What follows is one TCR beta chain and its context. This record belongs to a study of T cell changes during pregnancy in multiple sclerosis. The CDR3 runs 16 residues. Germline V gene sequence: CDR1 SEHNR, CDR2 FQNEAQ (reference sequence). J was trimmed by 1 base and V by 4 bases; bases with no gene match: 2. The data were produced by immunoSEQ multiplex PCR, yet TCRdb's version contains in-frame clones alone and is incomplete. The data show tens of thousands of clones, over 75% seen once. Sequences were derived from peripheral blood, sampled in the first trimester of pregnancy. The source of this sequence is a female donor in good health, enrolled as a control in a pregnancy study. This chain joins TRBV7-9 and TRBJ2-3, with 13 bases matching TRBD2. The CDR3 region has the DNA TGTGCCAGCAGCTGGACTAGCGGGGGCCGCACAGATACGCAGTATTTT. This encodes CASSWTSGGRTDTQYF.